The 8 T cell receptor beta chains in this list originate from one sample, sequenced in a study of blood T cells in healthy people across ages. A sample-barcoded 5' primer and a J-beta primer mix were used in a second PCR of roughly 6 to 11 cycles. From the 5' RACE reads, TCRdb called clonotypes with MiXCR, one entry per CDR3 protein. The sample lists roughly 1 million distinct CDR3 sequences, around 25% occurring once. Another study also made use of these data, one on T cells of mothers and their children.

Sequencing input: blood. These receptors were collected from a girl aged 2 to 10 in good health.

A few counts support this clonotype. Mismatch with germline at one junction end may stem from a read error. The genes are TRBV28 and TRBJ2-7, with D hard to call. Germline CDR1 is MDHEN and CDR2 is SYDVKM. CDR3 length: 11 residues. The CDR3 DNA reads TGTGCCGGCAGCACAGAGTACGAGCAGTACTTC. Its protein product is CAGSTEYEQYF.

This clonotype was seen more than once but under ten times. The gene calls are TRBV28 and TRBJ2-5, with TRBD1 matching over 7 bases. V lost 5 bases, J lost 2 bases, and 8 bases stayed unmatched. The germline gives CDR1 MDHEN, CDR2 SYDVKM. The CDR3 totals 15 residues. The CDR3 sequence is CASSQQGLTQETQYF. CDR3 nucleotide sequence: TGTGCCAGCAGTCAACAGGGGCTAACGCAAGAGACCCAGTACTTC.

This clonotype was counted between two and nine times. V usage is TRBV12-3 or TRBV12-4 and J usage is TRBJ1-2; possible D gene TRBD1, 5 bases. V dropped 11 bases and J dropped 3 bases, with 19 bases sitting between them. The CDR3 totals 14 residues. The CDR3 region is CAGFDLGGDYGYTF. DNA for the CDR3: TGTGCCGGATTTGATTTAGGAGGGGACTATGGCTACACCTTC.

The chain links TRBV7-2 to TRBJ2-5; D call uncertain. With 11 bases removed from V and 4 bases from J, the gap between germline ends came to 23 bases. The CDR3 has 15 residues. The V gene's germline CDR1 is SGHTA and CDR2 FQGNSA. The CDR3 region has the DNA TGTGCCCTAAAGGGCCGGAGAACCACCAGAGAGACCCAGTACTTC. Translated, it gives CALKGRRTTRETQYF.

This clonotype was counted a few times. This chain connects TRBV7-2 to TRBJ2-5; 8 bases fit TRBD1. This CDR3 is built from 15 residues. V dropped 5 bases and J dropped 4; count of bases not matched to a gene: 9. Per the germline V gene, CDR1 is SGHTA and CDR2 is FQGNSA. Written as DNA, the CDR3 is TGTGCCAGCAGCCTAGGACAGGGTGGGAGAGAGACCCAGTACTTC. This gives the protein CASSLGQGGRETQYF.

V is TRBV6-5 and J is TRBJ2-7, with a possible D match to TRBD2 (5 bases). V was cut by 4 bases and J by 4 bases, with 11 bases left in between. Looked up from germline, CDR1 is MNHEY and CDR2 is SVGAGI. The CDR3 runs to 13 residues. The CDR3 protein is CASSLTTGYEQYF. DNA for the CDR3: TGTGCCAGCAGTTTGACCACGGGGTACGAGCAGTACTTC.

The chain combines TRBV4-1 with TRBJ1-2; possibly TRBD1 for D (5 bases). This CDR3 has 16 residues. V was pared by 0 bases and J by 4 bases, with 15 bases between. Germline V gene sequence: CDR1 MGHRA, CDR2 YSYEKL. CDR3: CASSQDLASRGYGYTF. The CDR3 DNA reads as TGCGCCAGCAGCCAAGATCTGGCCAGTAGGGGCTATGGCTACACCTTC.

About this clonotype: Sequence at one end of the junction differs from germline and may be a read error. V and J are TRBV12-3 or TRBV12-4 and TRBJ1-2; 7 bases agree with TRBD1. The CDR3 consists of 12 residues. The CDR3 nucleotides are TGTGCCAGCAGTTTCCAGGGGGATGGCTACGCCTTC. Its protein product is CASSFQGDGYAF.